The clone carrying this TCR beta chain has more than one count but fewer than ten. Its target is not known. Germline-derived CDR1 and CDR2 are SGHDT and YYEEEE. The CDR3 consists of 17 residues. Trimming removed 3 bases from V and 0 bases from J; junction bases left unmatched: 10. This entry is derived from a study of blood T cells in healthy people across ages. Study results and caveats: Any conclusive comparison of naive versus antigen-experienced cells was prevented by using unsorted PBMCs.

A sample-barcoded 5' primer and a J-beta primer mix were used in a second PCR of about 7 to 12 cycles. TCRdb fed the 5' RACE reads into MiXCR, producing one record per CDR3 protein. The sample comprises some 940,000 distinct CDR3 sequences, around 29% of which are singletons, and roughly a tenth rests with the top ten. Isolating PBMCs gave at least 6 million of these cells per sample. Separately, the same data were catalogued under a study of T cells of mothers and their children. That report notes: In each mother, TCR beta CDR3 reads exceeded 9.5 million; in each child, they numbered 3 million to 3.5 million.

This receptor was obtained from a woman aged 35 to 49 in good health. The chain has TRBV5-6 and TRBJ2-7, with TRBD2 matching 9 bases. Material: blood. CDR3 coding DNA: TGTGCCAGCAGCTCCGGACCTAGCGGGGCCTACTCCTACGAGCAGTACTTC. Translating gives CASSSGPSGAYSYEQYF.